The 18 T cell receptor beta chains in this list originate from one sample, sequenced in a study of lung T cells in sarcoidosis with Löfgren's syndrome. One entry per CDR3 protein results from TCRdb running MiXCR on the reads. Altogether fewer than 80,000 distinct CDR3 sequences are present, around 21% being singletons, with the ten largest covering under 3%. Sample: CD4+ T cells from PBMCs. Receptors were obtained from a human donor with sarcoidosis (Löfgren's syndrome or another form), or a control subject (not recorded which).

This clonotype was observed a handful of times. The rearrangement joins TRBV7-9 to TRBJ2-3, with 8 bases lining up with TRBD2. The length of the CDR3 is 18 residues. The germline V gene has CDR1 SEHNR and CDR2 FQNEAQ (reference sequence). Trimming at V came to 4 bases and at J to 1 base, leaving 13 bases not matched to a gene. The CDR3 here is CASSYGTSGASGTDTQYF. The CDR3 bases are TGTGCCAGCAGCTATGGGACTAGTGGGGCCTCTGGCACAGATACGCAGTATTTT.

This clonotype was recorded many times. The rearrangement uses TRBV28 and TRBJ1-1; D is perhaps TRBD1 (5 bases). This CDR3 region has 12 residues. Germline CDR1 is MDHEN and CDR2 is SYDVKM. V was cut by 6 bases and J by 10 bases, with 15 bases left in between. CDR3 in DNA: TGTGCCAGCAGCCGAGTGGGGCAGTCAGCTTTCTTT. Protein sequence: CASSRVGQSAFF.

This clonotype was picked up many times. This chain connects TRBV6-6 to TRBJ1-6, with unresolved D. V lost 1 base and J lost 6, with 13 bases in between. This CDR3 region has 16 residues. CDR1 is MNHNY, CDR2 SVGAGI, per germline (reference sequence). The chain's CDR3 is CASSYYRPFSNSPLHF. CDR3 DNA: TGTGCCAGCAGTTACTACCGGCCGTTCTCTAATTCACCCCTCCACTTT.

The table lists this clonotype with a few counts. At one of its ends the junction is not consistent with the germline gene, which may arise from a read error. V usage is TRBV19 and J usage is TRBJ2-7; TRBD2 matches at 11 bases. Germline assignment: CDR1 LNHDA and CDR2 SQIVND (reference sequence). This CDR3 region has 11 residues. DNA of the CDR3: TGTGCCAGTAGTACGGGACTAGCGGTGCAGTTC. Translated: CASSTGLAVQF.

This clonotype is termed medium-sized (0.01 to 0.1%). The chain uses TRBV27 and TRBJ2-6; no definite D call. CDR3 size: 17 residues. V lost 2 bases to trimming and J lost 2 bases, with 13 bases between them. Germline V gives CDR1 MNHEY, CDR2 SMNVEV (reference sequence). The CDR3 bases are TGTGCCAGCAGTTTAATATGGGATCACCCTGGGGCCAACGTCCTGACTTTC. Its translation is CASSLIWDHPGANVLTF.

This clonotype was counted only a few times. With a much larger clone just one base away, this may be a read error. The chain combines TRBV27 with TRBJ2-5, with TRBD2 as a possible D gene (6 bases). CDR3 length: 15 residues. Trimming stripped 0 bases from V and 7 bases from J, with 15 bases between. Germline CDR1 is MNHEY and CDR2 is SMNVEV (reference sequence). The CDR3 DNA follows: TGTGCCAGCAGTTTATCACGGGGGTTGATAGGGACCCAGTACTTC. Protein: CASSLSRGLIGTQYF.

This clonotype was recorded many times. The chain carries TRBV2 and TRBJ1-5; D unclear. The CDR3 is 15 residues long. The V gene's germline CDR1 is SNHLY and CDR2 FYNNEI. Trimming shortened V by 5 bases and J by 0 bases, and 11 bases separated the two germline ends. The CDR3 here is CASSLNGDSNQPQHF. CDR3 nucleotides: TGTGCCAGCAGTCTAAATGGGGATAGCAATCAGCCCCAGCATTTT.

Points on this clonotype: A read error may be the cause here, since a much bigger clone is one base away. The rearrangement links TRBV6-5 to TRBJ2-2; the match to TRBD2 covers 7 bases. Germline V gene lookup returns CDR1 MNHEY and CDR2 SVGAGI. Trimming at V came to 6 bases and at J to 2 bases, leaving 15 bases not matched to a gene. The CDR3 totals 18 residues. CDR3 in amino acids: CASSRLNPGRGNTGELFF. For the CDR3, the DNA is TGTGCCAGCAGCCGTTTAAACCCAGGGAGGGGAAACACCGGGGAGCTGTTTTTT.

This clonotype appeared many times. The chain carries TRBV6-1 and TRBJ2-1; maybe TRBD2 (6 bases). Trimming removed 8 bases at V and 4 bases at J, with 15 bases between. There are 14 residues in the CDR3. Germline CDR1 MNHNS, CDR2 SASEGT. This chain's CDR3 is CASSVGGRYNEQFF. CDR3 in DNA: TGTGCCAGCTCGGTCGGGGGAAGATACAATGAGCAGTTCTTC.

The sample holds many counts of this clonotype. V gene TRBV27 combines with J gene TRBJ1-2, with 9 bases aligning to TRBD1. Germline V gene lookup returns CDR1 MNHEY and CDR2 SMNVEV (reference sequence). The length of the CDR3 is 16 residues. Trimming removed 5 bases from V and 8 bases from J; junction bases left unmatched: 15. The CDR3 region has the DNA TGTGCCAGCAGTCCCGGGACAGGGTCTCATTCCGGGGGCTACACCTTC. It is translated as CASSPGTGSHSGGYTF.

V is TRBV5-6 and J is TRBJ1-5; no clear D. Germline CDR1 reads SGHDT; CDR2 reads YYEEEE. Trimming removed 3 bases from V and 3 bases from J, with 16 bases in between. This CDR3 region has 16 residues. Here the CDR3 reads CASSSGKSGANQPQHF. CDR3 nucleotide sequence: TGTGCCAGCAGCTCCGGAAAATCGGGAGCCAATCAGCCCCAGCATTTT.

About this clonotype: A read error is possible here, since a much larger clone lies one base away. The genes are TRBV10-2 and TRBJ1-1, with no clear D. V lost 7 bases, J lost 0 bases, and 12 bases lay in between. Germline CDR1 and CDR2: WSHSY and SAAADI. CDR3 length: 14 residues. CDR3 nucleotides: TGCGCCAGCAACCCAGACGGGATGAACACTGAAGCTTTCTTT. As protein: CASNPDGMNTEAFF.

Worth noting for this clonotype: A read error is possible here, since a much larger clone lies one base away. This sequence joins TRBV5-1 and TRBJ2-1; D gene uncertain. Germline V gene sequence: CDR1 SGHRS, CDR2 YFSETQ. The CDR3 extends over 15 amino acids. DNA of the CDR3: TGCGCCGGCAGCTTTGTGGCAGGTTTATACAATGAGCAGTTCTTC. Protein sequence: CAGSFVAGLYNEQFF.

Details on this clonotype: It may be a read error: a sequence one base away is much more abundant. The chain joins TRBV7-2 to TRBJ1-2, with a weak D call TRBD1 (6 bases). This CDR3 region has 15 residues. Germline V gene lookup returns CDR1 SGHTA and CDR2 FQGNSA. With 5 bases removed from V and 3 bases from J, the gap between germline ends came to 16 bases. The CDR3 sequence is CASSTTGTPDYGYTF. DNA for the CDR3: TGTGCCAGCAGCACCACAGGGACGCCTGACTATGGCTACACCTTC.

This clonotype was observed a handful of times. The chain combines TRBV18 with TRBJ2-1; 9 nucleotides match TRBD2. The J segment lost 5 bases and the V segment lost 4 bases, leaving 9 bases of the junction unmatched. In germline, CDR1 is KGHSH, CDR2 LQKENI. The CDR3 is 16 residues long. The CDR3 DNA is TGTGCCAGCTCACGACTCGGCGGGAGGGCTGACAATGAGCAGTTCTTC. Translated: CASSRLGGRADNEQFF.

This rearrangement joins TRBV2 to TRBJ1-2, with D tentatively TRBD1 (5 bases). V dropped 7 bases and J dropped 1 base, with 10 bases sitting between them. CDR3 length equals 13 residues. The germline CDR1 and CDR2 sequences are SNHLY and FYNNEI. For the CDR3, the DNA is TGTGCCAGCAAGCCGACAGTTAACTATGGCTACACCTTC. The encoded protein is CASKPTVNYGYTF.

The CDR3 is CAISQDREQFF. In nucleotides, the CDR3 is TGTGCCATCAGCCAGGACAGGGAGCAGTTCTTC. J is TRBJ2-1 and V is TRBV10-3; 7 bases agree with TRBD1. Germline loops: CDR1 ENHRY, CDR2 SYGVKD. Germline trimming cut 6 bases from V and 10 bases from J; bases unmatched to any gene: 3. The CDR3 extends over 11 amino acids.

This clonotype is categorized as medium-sized. The V call is TRBV27, the J call TRBJ2-7, with a possible D match to TRBD1 (5 bases). CDR1 is MNHEY, CDR2 SMNVEV, per germline (reference sequence). The V gene lost 6 bases and the J gene lost 7 bases, with 19 bases spanning the gap. The CDR3 is 14 residues long. This CDR3 reads CASRHRPDTGEQYF. The CDR3 DNA reads as TGTGCCAGCAGACACAGACCGGACACAGGAGAGCAGTACTTC.